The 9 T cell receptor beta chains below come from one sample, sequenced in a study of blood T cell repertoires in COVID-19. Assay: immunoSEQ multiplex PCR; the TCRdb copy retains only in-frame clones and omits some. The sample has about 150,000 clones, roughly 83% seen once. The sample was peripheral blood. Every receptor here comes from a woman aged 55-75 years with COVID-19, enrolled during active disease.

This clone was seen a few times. This CDR3 reads CASSLGAMNTEAFF. The CDR3 nucleotides read TGTGCCAGCAGCCTAGGGGCTATGAACACTGAAGCTTTCTTT. The V gene is TRBV3-1 (or the pseudogene TRBV3-2), the J gene TRBJ1-1; perhaps TRBD1 as D (5 bases). V shed 4 bases and J shed 0 bases, with 9 bases lying between them. This CDR3 comprises 14 residues. The germline CDR1 and CDR2 sequences are LGHDT and YNNKEL (reference sequence).

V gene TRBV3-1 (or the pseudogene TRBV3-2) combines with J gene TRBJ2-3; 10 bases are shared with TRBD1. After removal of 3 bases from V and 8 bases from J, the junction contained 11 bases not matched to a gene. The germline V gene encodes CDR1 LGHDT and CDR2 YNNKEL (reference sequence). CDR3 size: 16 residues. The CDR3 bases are TGTGCCAGCAGCCAGGAACGACAGGGGGCGCGGGGTACGCAGTATTTT. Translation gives CASSQERQGARGTQYF.

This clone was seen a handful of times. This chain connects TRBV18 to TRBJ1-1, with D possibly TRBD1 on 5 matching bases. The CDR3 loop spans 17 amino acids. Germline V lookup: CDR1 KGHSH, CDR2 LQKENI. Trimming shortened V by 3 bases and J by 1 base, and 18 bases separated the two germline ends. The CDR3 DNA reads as TGTGCCAGCTCACCGAGTACAGGTAGAAGGTCGAACACTGAAGCTTTCTTT. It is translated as CASSPSTGRRSNTEAFF.

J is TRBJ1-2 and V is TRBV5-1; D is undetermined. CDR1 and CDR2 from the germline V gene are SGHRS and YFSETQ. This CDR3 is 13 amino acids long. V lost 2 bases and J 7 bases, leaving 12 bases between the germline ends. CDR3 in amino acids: CASSFMRKSGYTF. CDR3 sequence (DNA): TGCGCCAGCAGCTTTATGAGGAAAAGTGGCTACACCTTC.

This CDR3 reads CAWTPGEKLFF. In DNA, the CDR3 is TGTGCCTGGACCCCAGGAGAAAAACTGTTTTTT. The chain has TRBV30 and TRBJ1-4; D not certain. V lost 4 bases and J 8 bases, leaving 8 bases between the germline ends. The CDR3 is 11 amino acids. Germline V gene sequence: CDR1 GTSNPN, CDR2 SVGIG (reference sequence).

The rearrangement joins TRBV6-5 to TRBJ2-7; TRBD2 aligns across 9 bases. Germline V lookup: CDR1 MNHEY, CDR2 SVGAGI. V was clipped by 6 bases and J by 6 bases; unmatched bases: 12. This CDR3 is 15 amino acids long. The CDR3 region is CASRTLAGAPGEQYF. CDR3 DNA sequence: TGTGCCAGCAGAACCTTAGCGGGAGCCCCCGGCGAGCAGTACTTC.

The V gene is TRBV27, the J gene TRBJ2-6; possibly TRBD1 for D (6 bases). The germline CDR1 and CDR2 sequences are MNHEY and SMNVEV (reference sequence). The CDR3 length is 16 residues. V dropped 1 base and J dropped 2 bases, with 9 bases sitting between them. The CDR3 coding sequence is TGTGCCAGCAGTTTATTACAGGGTACTGGGGCCAACGTCCTGACTTTC. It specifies CASSLLQGTGANVLTF.

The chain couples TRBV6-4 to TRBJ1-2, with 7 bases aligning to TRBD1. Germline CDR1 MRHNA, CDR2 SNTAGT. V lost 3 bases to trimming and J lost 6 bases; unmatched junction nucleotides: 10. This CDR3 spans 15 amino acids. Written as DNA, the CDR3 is TGTGCCAGCAGTGATCCGAACAGGGGAGTCCATGGCTACACCTTC. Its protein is CASSDPNRGVHGYTF.

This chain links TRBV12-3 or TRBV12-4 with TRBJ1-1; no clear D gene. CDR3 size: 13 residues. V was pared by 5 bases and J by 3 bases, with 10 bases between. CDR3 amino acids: CASSIQIYTEAFF. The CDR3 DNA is TGTGCCAGCAGTATACAGATATACACTGAAGCTTTCTTT.